The 23 T cell receptor beta chains in this list originate from one sample, sequenced in a study of blood T cell repertoires in COVID-19. Assay used: immunoSEQ multiplex PCR; TCRdb lists only in-frame clones, some missing. The repertoire consists of around 300,000 clones, with roughly 85% occurring once and the leading ten covering 2.5% to 3%. The sequencing sample was made of peripheral blood. Receptor source: a woman in her thirties with active or convalescent COVID-19.

The chain uses TRBV2 and TRBJ2-5, with TRBD1 as a possible D gene (6 bases). The CDR3 sequence is 15 residues long. Trimming shortened V by 3 bases and J by 0 bases, and 11 bases separated the two germline ends. The germline V gene encodes CDR1 SNHLY and CDR2 FYNNEI. This CDR3 is CASSDRGQYQETQYF. The CDR3 nucleotides are TGTGCCAGCAGTGATCGCGGACAGTACCAAGAGACCCAGTACTTC.

The genes are TRBV5-6 and TRBJ2-5; the match to TRBD2 covers 13 bases. Germline assignment: CDR1 SGHDT and CDR2 YYEEEE. The V and J ends lost 3 bases and 5 bases, in that order; junction bases with no gene match: 7. The CDR3 is made up of 16 amino acids. The CDR3 reads CASSSLAGGPGETQYF. The CDR3 coding sequence is TGTGCCAGCAGCTCACTAGCGGGGGGGCCTGGCGAGACCCAGTACTTC.

The J gene is TRBJ1-1, the V gene TRBV6-5, with TRBD1 as a possible D gene (5 bases). Deletions cut 7 bases from V and 10 bases from J, with 16 bases between. This CDR3 has 12 residues. Germline assignment: CDR1 MNHEY and CDR2 SVGAGI. CDR3 sequence (DNA): TGTGCCAGCATCCGCGACAGCGGGATAGCTTTCTTT. Residues: CASIRDSGIAFF.

This chain links TRBV2 with TRBJ2-1; 8 bases are a match to TRBD1. The germline V gene encodes CDR1 SNHLY and CDR2 FYNNEI. Losses at the gene ends were 6 bases for V and 7 bases for J; bases not matched to a gene: 5. The CDR3 has 13 amino acids. CDR3 nucleotides: TGTGCCAGCAGAGACGACAGGGGTAATGAGCAGTTCTTC. Translating it yields CASRDDRGNEQFF.

The chain joins TRBV6-5 to TRBJ2-7; D is ambiguous. Trimming left V 5 bases short and J 4 bases short, with 9 bases between. This CDR3 region has 12 residues. CDR1 and CDR2 from the germline V gene are MNHEY and SVGAGI. DNA for the CDR3: TGTGCCAGCAGTACCCAGGATTACGAGCAGTACTTC. Protein: CASSTQDYEQYF.

V is TRBV4-1 and J is TRBJ2-3, with D hard to call. Germline assignment: CDR1 MGHRA and CDR2 YSYEKL. V lost 2 bases, J lost 4 bases, and 10 bases lay in between. The CDR3 spans 14 residues. CDR3: CASSQPLEADTQYF. The CDR3 nucleotides are TGCGCCAGCAGCCAACCCCTAGAGGCAGATACGCAGTATTTT.

The rearrangement links TRBV5-1 to TRBJ2-2, with TRBD2 matching 7 bases. The length of the CDR3 is 16 residues. CDR1 is SGHRS, CDR2 YFSETQ, per germline. V was pared by 3 bases and J by 6 bases, with 11 bases of the junction left unmatched. CDR3 in DNA: TGCGCCAGCAGCTCCTCCCCAGCGGGGCGAGCCGGGGAGCTGTTTTTT. The encoded protein is CASSSSPAGRAGELFF. Complete variable domain (other parts from reference TRBV5-1 and TRBJ2-2): KAGVTQTPRYLIKTRGQQVTLSCSPISGHRSVSWYQQTPGQGLQFLFEYFSETQRNKGNFPGRFSGRQFSNSRSEMNVSTLELGDSALYLCASSSSPAGRAGELFFGEGSRLTVL.

This clone was seen a few times. The rearrangement links TRBV6-5 to TRBJ2-7; 9 bases are shared with TRBD1. The CDR3 sequence is 14 residues long. Germline V gene lookup returns CDR1 MNHEY and CDR2 SVGAGI. The V segment lost 8 bases and the J segment 5 bases; nucleotides outside the gene matches: 10. The CDR3 protein is CASQTGTGSDEQYF. DNA for the CDR3: TGTGCCAGCCAAACGGGGACAGGGAGTGACGAGCAGTACTTC.

For this clone: The same CDR3 also results from other DNA sequences found in this sample. The chain recombines TRBV5-1 with TRBJ1-1; 7 bases fit TRBD1. This CDR3 has 15 amino acids. Trimming at V came to 3 bases and at J to 1 base, leaving 6 bases not matched to a gene. The germline V gene has CDR1 SGHRS and CDR2 YFSETQ. CDR3 in amino acids: CASSYSSGGNTEAFF. DNA for the CDR3: TGCGCCAGCAGCTACTCTTCAGGGGGGAACACTGAAGCTTTCTTT.

The V gene is TRBV25-1, the J gene TRBJ1-5; 8 bases map to TRBD1. The junction had 11 bases not matched to a gene; V was cut back by 1 base and J by 3 bases. Germline loops: CDR1 MGHDK, CDR2 SYGVNS. The CDR3 is made up of 18 amino acids. The CDR3 nucleotides read TGTGCCAGCAGTGAATCGGCCGCCGGGACAGGTGACAATCAGCCCCAGCATTTT. This gives the protein CASSESAAGTGDNQPQHF. Full variable domain (remainder filled in from reference TRBV25-1 and TRBJ1-5): EADIYQTPRYLVIGTGKKITLECSQTMGHDKMYWYQQDPGMELHLIHYSYGVNSTEKGDLSSESTVSRIRTEHFPLTLESARPSHTSQYLCASSESAAGTGDNQPQHFGDGTRLSIL.

The CDR3, as DNA: TGTGCCAGCAGTATGAGCCGACAGGGAAGACAGCCCCAGCATTTT. Translating it yields CASSMSRQGRQPQHF. This chain links TRBV6-5 with TRBJ1-5; 7 bases are shared with TRBD1. With V trimmed by 5 bases and J by 7 bases, 11 bases remained unmatched. Per germline, CDR1 MNHEY and CDR2 SVGAGI. CDR3 length: 15 residues.

This clone was seen a few times. The chain is built from TRBV6-1 and TRBJ2-7; D is undetermined. The CDR3 consists of 12 residues. V was trimmed by 3 bases and J by 4 bases, leaving 7 bases between them. Germline V gene lookup returns CDR1 MNHNS and CDR2 SASEGT. CDR3 sequence (DNA): TGTGCCAGCAGTGAGAGCGTTTACGAGCAGTACTTC. Protein: CASSESVYEQYF.

This chain connects TRBV27 to TRBJ2-5; the match to TRBD2 covers 9 bases. From germline, CDR1 is MNHEY and CDR2 SMNVEV (reference sequence). J lost 5 bases, V lost 6 bases, and 10 bases had no gene match. CDR3 size: 15 residues. The CDR3 coding sequence is TGTGCCAGCAGGGAGATTAGCGGGGGTTTGGAGACCCAGTACTTC. Protein product: CASREISGGLETQYF.

This chain links TRBV7-2 with TRBJ2-2, with 8 positions matching TRBD2. The V gene's germline CDR1 is SGHTA and CDR2 FQGNSA. J gave up 7 bases and V 1 base, and 8 bases lay outside the gene matches. This CDR3 comprises 16 residues. CDR3 DNA sequence: TGTGCCAGCAGCTTAGAATCGAGCGGGGGAGGCGGGGAGCTGTTTTTT. This sequence encodes CASSLESSGGGGELFF.

This clone was picked up one time. The rearrangement joins TRBV9 to TRBJ1-6, with D uncertain. V lost 0 bases and J lost 7, with 14 bases in between. CDR1 SGDLS and CDR2 YYNGEE come from the germline V gene. CDR3 length: 16 amino acids. CDR3: CASSVGHGGANSPLHF. The CDR3 region has the DNA TGTGCCAGCAGCGTAGGGCACGGAGGAGCGAATTCACCCCTCCACTTT. The whole variable domain, remainder taken from reference TRBV9 and TRBJ1-6, is DSGVTQTPKHLITATGQRVTLRCSPRSGDLSVYWYQQSLDQGLQFLIQYYNGEERAKGNILERFSAQQFPDLHSELNLSSLELGDSALYFCASSVGHGGANSPLHFGNGTRLTVT.

In this sample, this clone turned up a few times. The V gene is TRBV11-3, the J gene TRBJ2-3; TRBD2 might be the D (6 bases). Germline loops: CDR1 SGHNT, CDR2 YENEEA. Trimming removed 5 bases from V and 5 bases from J, with 17 bases in between. This CDR3 region has 15 residues. The CDR3 sequence is CASSPRGLIEDTQYF. DNA for the CDR3: TGTGCCAGCAGCCCTAGAGGACTAATAGAAGATACGCAGTATTTT.

This clone came up once. J is TRBJ1-1 and V is TRBV29-1; 11 positions match TRBD1. The germline gives CDR1 SQVTM, CDR2 ANQGSEA. Trimming took 4 bases from V and 10 from J; bases not matched to a gene: 14. The CDR3 covers 15 residues. The CDR3 here is CSVGRTGGEGSSAFF. CDR3 in DNA: TGCAGCGTTGGGAGGACAGGGGGCGAAGGTAGTTCAGCTTTCTTT.

The count of this clone is one. V and J are TRBV28 and TRBJ1-3; no reliable D call. There are 15 residues in the CDR3. V lost 2 bases to trimming and J lost 4 bases, with 12 bases between them. Germline V lookup: CDR1 MDHEN, CDR2 SYDVKM. The CDR3 sequence is CASSLGGRGGNTIYF. CDR3 bases: TGTGCCAGCAGTTTAGGTGGGCGAGGGGGAAACACCATATATTTT.

The V gene is TRBV7-2, the J gene TRBJ1-2; 9 nucleotides match TRBD1. The J segment lost 8 bases and the V segment lost 5 bases, leaving 6 bases of the junction unmatched. CDR3 length equals 13 residues. Germline V gene sequence: CDR1 SGHTA, CDR2 FQGNSA. The CDR3 DNA follows: TGTGCCAGCAGCCTACGGACAGGGGAAGGCTACACCTTC. This sequence encodes CASSLRTGEGYTF.

This clone was observed a few times. The chain links TRBV6-2 or TRBV6-3 to TRBJ2-7, with 10 bases that match TRBD1. The CDR3 is made up of 16 amino acids. Germline V lookup: CDR1 MNHEY, CDR2 SVGEGT. The J segment lost 6 bases and the V segment lost 6 bases, leaving 14 bases of the junction unmatched. The CDR3 region has the DNA TGTGCCAGCAGCCCCCGATCGGGACAGGGGAGTAGCGAGCAGTACTTC. Its protein product is CASSPRSGQGSSEQYF.

The chain couples TRBV5-6 to TRBJ2-6; D is undetermined. CDR3 length: 15 amino acids. Germline CDR1 SGHDT, CDR2 YYEEEE. Trimming took off 0 bases at V and 2 bases at J, with 6 bases between the two ends. The CDR3 DNA reads as TGTGCCAGCAGCTTGGTGCAGGCTGGGGCCAACGTCCTGACTTTC. Its protein product is CASSLVQAGANVLTF. The entire variable domain, with the rest obtained from reference TRBV5-6 and TRBJ2-6, is as follows: DAGVTQSPTHLIKTRGQQVTLRCSPKSGHDTVSWYQQALGQGPQFIFQYYEEEERQRGNFPDRFSGHQFPNYSSELNVNALLLGDSALYLCASSLVQAGANVLTFGAGSRLTVL.

This clone turned up a few times. V is TRBV15 and J is TRBJ2-5; TRBD1 aligns across 9 bases. The germline CDR1 and CDR2 sequences are LNHNV and YYDKDF (reference sequence). V lost 4 bases and J lost 5; bases outside the gene matches: 8. CDR3 size: 15 residues. CDR3: CATSTTTGGWETQYF. For the CDR3, the DNA is TGTGCCACCAGCACCACCACAGGGGGCTGGGAGACCCAGTACTTC.

This chain connects TRBV6-6 to TRBJ1-5, with 8 positions matching TRBD1. Germline CDR1 is MNHNY and CDR2 is SVGAGI (reference sequence). The junction had 1 base not matched to a gene; V was cut back by 2 bases and J by 4 bases. This CDR3 spans 14 amino acids. The DNA for the CDR3 is TGTGCCAGCAGTTACAGACAGGGGAATCAGCCCCAGCATTTT. Its translation: CASSYRQGNQPQHF.